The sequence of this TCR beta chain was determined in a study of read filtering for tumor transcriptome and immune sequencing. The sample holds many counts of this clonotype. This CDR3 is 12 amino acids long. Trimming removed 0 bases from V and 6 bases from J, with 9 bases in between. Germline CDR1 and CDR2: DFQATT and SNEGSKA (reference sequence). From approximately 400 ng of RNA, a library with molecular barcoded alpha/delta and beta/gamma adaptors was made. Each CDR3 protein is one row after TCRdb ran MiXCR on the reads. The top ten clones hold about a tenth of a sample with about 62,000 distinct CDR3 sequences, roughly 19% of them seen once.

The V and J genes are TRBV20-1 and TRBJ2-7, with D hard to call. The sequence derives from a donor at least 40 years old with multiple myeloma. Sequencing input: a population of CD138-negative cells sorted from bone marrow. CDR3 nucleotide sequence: TGCAGTGCTAGAGATCCTCCGGGCGAGCAGTACTTC. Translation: CSARDPPGEQYF.